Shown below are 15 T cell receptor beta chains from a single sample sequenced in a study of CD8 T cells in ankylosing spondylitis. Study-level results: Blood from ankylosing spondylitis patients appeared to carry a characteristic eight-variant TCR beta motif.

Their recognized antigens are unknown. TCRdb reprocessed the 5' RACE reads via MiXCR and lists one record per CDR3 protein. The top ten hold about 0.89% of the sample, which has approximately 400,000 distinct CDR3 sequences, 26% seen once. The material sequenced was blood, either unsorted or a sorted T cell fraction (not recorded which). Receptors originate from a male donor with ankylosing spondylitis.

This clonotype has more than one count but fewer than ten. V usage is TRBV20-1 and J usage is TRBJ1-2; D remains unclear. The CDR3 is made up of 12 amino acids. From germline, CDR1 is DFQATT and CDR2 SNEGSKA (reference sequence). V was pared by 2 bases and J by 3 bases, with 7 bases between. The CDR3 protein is CSARNIDYGYTF. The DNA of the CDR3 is TGCAGTGCTAGAAACATCGACTATGGCTACACCTTC.

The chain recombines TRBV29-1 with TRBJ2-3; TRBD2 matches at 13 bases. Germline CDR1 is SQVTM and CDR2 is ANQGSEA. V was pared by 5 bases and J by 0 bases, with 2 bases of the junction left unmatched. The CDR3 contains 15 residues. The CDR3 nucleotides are TGCAGCGTTAAACTAGCGGGAGGGAGCACAGATACGCAGTATTTT. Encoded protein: CSVKLAGGSTDTQYF.

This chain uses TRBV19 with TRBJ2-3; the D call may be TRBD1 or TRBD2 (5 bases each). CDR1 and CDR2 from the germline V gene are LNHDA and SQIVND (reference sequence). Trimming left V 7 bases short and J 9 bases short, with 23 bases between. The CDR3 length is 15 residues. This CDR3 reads CASKRATGVGSTQYF. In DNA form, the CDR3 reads TGTGCCAGTAAGAGGGCAACAGGAGTAGGGAGCACGCAGTATTTT. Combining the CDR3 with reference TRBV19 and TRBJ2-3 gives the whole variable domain DGGITQSPKYLFRKEGQNVTLSCEQNLNHDAMYWYRQDPGQGLRLIYYSQIVNDFQKGDIAEGYSVSREKKESFPLTVTSAQKNPTAFYLCASKRATGVGSTQYFGPGTRLTVL.

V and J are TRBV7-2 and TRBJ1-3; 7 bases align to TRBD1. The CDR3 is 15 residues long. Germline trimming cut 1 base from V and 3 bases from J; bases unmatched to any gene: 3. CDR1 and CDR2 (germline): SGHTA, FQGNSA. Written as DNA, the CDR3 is TGTGCCAGCAGCTTAGAAGGGGGCAGTGGAAACACCATATATTTT. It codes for CASSLEGGSGNTIYF. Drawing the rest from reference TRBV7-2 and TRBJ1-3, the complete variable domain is GAGVSQSPSNKVTEKGKDVELRCDPISGHTALYWYRQSLGQGLEFLIYFQGNSAPDKSGLPSDRFSAERTGGSVSTLTIQRTQQEDSAVYLCASSLEGGSGNTIYFGEGSWLTVV.

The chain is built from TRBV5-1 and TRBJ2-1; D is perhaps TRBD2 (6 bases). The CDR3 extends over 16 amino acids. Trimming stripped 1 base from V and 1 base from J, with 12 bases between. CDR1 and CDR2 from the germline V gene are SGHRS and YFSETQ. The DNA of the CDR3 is TGCGCCAGCAGCTTGACTAGCCAGAATTCCTACAATGAGCAGTTCTTC. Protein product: CASSLTSQNSYNEQFF.

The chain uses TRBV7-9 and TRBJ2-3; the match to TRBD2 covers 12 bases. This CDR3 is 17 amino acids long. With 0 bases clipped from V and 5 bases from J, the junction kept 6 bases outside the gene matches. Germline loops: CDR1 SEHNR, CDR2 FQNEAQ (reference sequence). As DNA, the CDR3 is TGTGCCAGCAGCTTAGCGACTAGCGGGAGTAACGGAGATACGCAGTATTTT. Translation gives CASSLATSGSNGDTQYF.

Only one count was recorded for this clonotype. CDR3 DNA sequence: TGCGCCAGCAGCTCAGGACAGGTCGTAAATTCACCCCTCCACTTT. It is translated as CASSSGQVVNSPLHF. The chain uses TRBV5-1 and TRBJ1-6; 7 bases match TRBD1. CDR1 is SGHRS and CDR2 is YFSETQ in the germline V gene. The CDR3 contains 15 residues. The ends lost 3 bases at V and 7 bases at J; junction bases unmatched: 7.

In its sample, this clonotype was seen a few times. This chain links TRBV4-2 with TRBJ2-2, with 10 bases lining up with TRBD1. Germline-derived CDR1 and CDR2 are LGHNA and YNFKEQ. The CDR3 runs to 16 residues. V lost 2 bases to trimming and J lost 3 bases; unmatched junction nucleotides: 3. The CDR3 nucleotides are TGTGCCAGCAGCCAACCGGGACAGGGGTACACCGGGGAGCTGTTTTTT. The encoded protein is CASSQPGQGYTGELFF.

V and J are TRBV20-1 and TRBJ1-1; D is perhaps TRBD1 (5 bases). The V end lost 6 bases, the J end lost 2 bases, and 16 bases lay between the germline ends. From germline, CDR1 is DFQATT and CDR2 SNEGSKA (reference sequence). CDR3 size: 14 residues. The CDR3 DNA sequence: TGCAGTGCCGACCGGGGCGTATATAACACTGAAGCTTTCTTT. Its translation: CSADRGVYNTEAFF.

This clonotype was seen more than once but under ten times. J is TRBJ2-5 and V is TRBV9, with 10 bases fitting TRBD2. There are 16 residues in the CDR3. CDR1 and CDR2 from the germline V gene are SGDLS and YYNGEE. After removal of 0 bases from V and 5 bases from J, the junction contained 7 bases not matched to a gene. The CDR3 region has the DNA TGTGCCAGCAGCGTAGTTCAAGCGGGAGGGTCGGAGACCCAGTACTTC. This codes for CASSVVQAGGSETQYF.

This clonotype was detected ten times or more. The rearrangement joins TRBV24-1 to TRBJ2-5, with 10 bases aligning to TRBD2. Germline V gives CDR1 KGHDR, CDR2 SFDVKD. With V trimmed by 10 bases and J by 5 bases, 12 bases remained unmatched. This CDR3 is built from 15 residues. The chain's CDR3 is CATRGTSGTGETQYF. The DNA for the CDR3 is TGTGCCACTAGGGGAACTAGCGGGACGGGGGAGACCCAGTACTTC.

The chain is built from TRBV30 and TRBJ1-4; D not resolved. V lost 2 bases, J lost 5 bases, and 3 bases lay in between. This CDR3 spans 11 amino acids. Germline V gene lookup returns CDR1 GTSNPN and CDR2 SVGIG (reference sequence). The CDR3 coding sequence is TGTGCCTGGAGTCACAATGAAAAACTGTTTTTT. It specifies CAWSHNEKLFF.

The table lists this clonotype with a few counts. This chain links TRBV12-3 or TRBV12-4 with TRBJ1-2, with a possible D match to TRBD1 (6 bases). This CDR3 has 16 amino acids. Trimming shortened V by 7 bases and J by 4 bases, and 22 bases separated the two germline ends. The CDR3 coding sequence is TGTGCCAGCACTGCCGGAGGGGGGGGTGTCAGCTATGGCTACACCTTC. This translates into CASTAGGGGVSYGYTF.

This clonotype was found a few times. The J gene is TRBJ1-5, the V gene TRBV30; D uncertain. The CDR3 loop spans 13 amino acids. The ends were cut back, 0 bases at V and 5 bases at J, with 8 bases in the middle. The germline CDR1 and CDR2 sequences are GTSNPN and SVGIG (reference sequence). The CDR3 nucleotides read TGTGCCTGGAGTGTAAGGGTGGATCAGCCCCAGCATTTT. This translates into CAWSVRVDQPQHF.

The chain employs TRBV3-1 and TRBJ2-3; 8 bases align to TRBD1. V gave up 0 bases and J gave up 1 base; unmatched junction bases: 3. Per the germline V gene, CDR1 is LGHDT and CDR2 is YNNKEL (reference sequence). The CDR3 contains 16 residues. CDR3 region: CASSQDPTGGTDTQYF. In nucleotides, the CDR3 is TGTGCCAGCAGCCAAGATCCGACAGGGGGCACAGATACGCAGTATTTT.